The entry that follows covers one T cell receptor beta chain sequence. This clone's antigen is unknown. No base qualities exist here, and no much larger clone lies one base off it. Libraries were made using the immunoSEQ multiplex PCR assay. The multiplex PCR relied on a mix of 60 forward primers for TCR Vbeta segments and 13 reverse primers for TCR Jbeta segments. The CDR3 region of rearranged TCR beta genes was amplified from genomic DNA by a multiplex PCR assay. The amplified TCR beta libraries were sequenced on the Illumina HiSeq System as 87-base-pair reads. The study's own analysis went as follows. In a later analysis, tens of millions of unique TCR beta chains were counted across the 650 to 700 repertoires, and roughly 11 million of these chains were shared by at least two donors. To remove PCR and sequencing errors, raw reads were error-corrected and collapsed into unique sequences using a nearest-neighbor algorithm that merged closely related sequences. To assign V, D and J gene segments, CDR3 sequences were aligned to IMGT reference sequences. For a sequence to be retained, a match of at least six nucleotides was required to both a V gene segment and a J gene segment. A rearrangement was called productive if the CDR3 had no stop codons and remained in frame with V and J, and every other rearrangement was called non-productive. CDR3 was defined by IMGT convention, running from the second conserved V-encoded cysteine to the conserved J-encoded phenylalanine. In an earlier analysis of roughly 580 of the donors, sequences lacking an unambiguous match to a single V gene segment were excluded. An earlier analysis of several hundred of the donors called V segments functional above 56.7% productive rearrangements and segregating when the between-donor standard deviation exceeded 5%. A statistical classification framework was built for diagnosing cytomegalovirus status from the catalog of TCR beta chain sequences. In a later analysis, V and J genes were assigned by comparing TCR nucleotide sequences against IMGT/GENE-DB human TR gene sequences. In a later analysis, CDR3 sequences and most-parsimonious VDJ recombination scenarios were assigned using the TCRdist pipeline. In a later analysis, each TCR beta chain was defined by its CDR3 amino acid sequence together with its V-gene family, and reads lacking a unique V-gene family were excluded. To address suspected cross-contamination and a sequencing artifact, a later analysis removed several hundred highly shared, low-generation-probability nucleotide sequences. For each public chain, a later analysis derived a clonal expansion index from normalized ranks of inferred template counts within each repertoire. In a later analysis, generation probabilities were computed using a VDJ recombination model fitted to out-of-frame rearrangements, and the results were checked against IGoR. Hypergeometric tests were used in a later analysis to score TCR-TCR, TCR-HLA and TCR-CMV co-occurrence, with a repertoire-size bias correction applied to the TCR pairs. False discovery rates were estimated in a later analysis by permuting HLA or CMV assignments 20 times. In a later analysis, co-occurring TCRs were grouped with DBSCAN, and TCRdist sequence similarity was added when clustering was performed within HLA-allele-positive subsets. Repertoires with fewer than 30,000 or more than 120,000 public chains, plus five repertoires with anomalous nucleotide sharing, were excluded from co-occurrence clustering. The source is immuneACCESS, and TCRdb retained only in-frame sequences with V and J called. Part of the clones is not carried over; for the studies checked, unresolved V genes explain less than half of this, and the remainder is unexplained. V and J calls and clone size are those listed in that table; D and trimming were worked out from the DNA. The sample table contains about 200,000 clones; only one count was recorded for around 78% of them. 1.5% to 2% of the sample is held by the ten biggest clonotypes.

The entry originates in a study of cytomegalovirus exposure and HLA in healthy donors (dated by TCRdb to about 2017). About the study as a whole: An earlier analysis of some 600 of the donors reported roughly 300 Gb of sequence data and 90 million to 120 million unique TCR beta sequences obtained from 150 million to 200 million T cells. Among 300 to 500 genotyped donors of the cohort, an average of approximately 200,000 unique TCR beta nucleotide sequences was sequenced per donor, of which about 20% were non-productive. To decide whether each TCR beta V gene segment behaved as functional or pseudogenic, an earlier analysis of some 600 of the donors relied on high-throughput TCR beta sequencing. Among the roughly 430 genotyped donors, approximately 81% belonged to the genetic ancestry cluster associated with self-reported Caucasian donors. A later analysis re-examined previously published TCR beta repertoires from about 700 donors and added high-resolution HLA genotyping to investigate patterns of TCR occurrence. The study used immunosequencing to profile the T cell repertoires of more than 650 subjects and linked those repertoires to cytomegalovirus serostatus. Because of strong linkage in the cohort, roughly five DR-DQ haplotypes were treated as single units for association and clustering. A later genetic analysis used genome-wide SNP genotypes for 398 of the 666 donors, treating that subset as a discovery cohort. The study was designed to test whether signatures of past pathogen exposure could be identified by cataloging public T cell receptors. Besides the first cohort of approximately 670 subjects, a separate validation cohort made up of 120 different subjects was used. The later analysis used no new phenotypic data to find candidate immune exposures, relying instead on TCR beta sequences and their occurrence across donors. High-throughput TCR immunosequencing, statistical association of individual TCRs with disease status, and machine learning were combined to predict cytomegalovirus infection status. Class I and class II HLA loci were covered by the typing at four-digit resolution. Donor age, sex, ethnicity and CMV serostatus were compiled alongside the repertoire data. An early release covering roughly 580 HLA-typed donors comprised approximately 290 gigabases of sequencing data and approximately 80 million unique TCR sequences. All discovery cohort repertoires had been generated on a single sequencing platform. The number of donors typed differed by locus, with 629-630 for A, B, C, DRB1 and DQB1, roughly 520 for DQA1, approximately 570 for DPA1, and some 440 for DPB1. What the research found in general, with its limitations: In this cohort, only TCR beta chains were sequenced, and detectable features were limited by the absence of alpha or paired-chain data. Specific HLA alleles were associated with roughly 16,000 TCR beta sequences at a false discovery rate of 0.05 in a later analysis. Compared with the roughly 700-donor mean, donors in an Asian-associated ancestry cluster had fewer N-insertions in productive TCRs, according to a later genetic analysis. Some IMGT-functional V segments, including TRBV6-2 and TRBV6-3, could not be distinguished by the 87-base-pair reads and were therefore excluded. When HLA alleles, especially DR and DQ, strongly co-occurred, attributing TCR associations to individual alleles was difficult. In vitro tests confirmed that a few of the cytomegalovirus-associated TCR beta chains recognize cytomegalovirus antigens. The only immune exposure information available for the cohort was CMV serostatus. Because counts were too low, 15 to 20 rarely observed V segments, including chromosome 9 orphons, were excluded from the earlier analysis of several hundred of the donors. A cluster of highly shared sequence variants was judged likely to be a technical artifact of the sequencing pipeline. Linkage disequilibrium might explain the correlated functional status among segregating V segments, but an unknown experimental factor could not be excluded. According to the authors, the approach could potentially be generalized to other disease states and immunological phenotypes. In a later analysis, HLA-associated TCR beta chains were found to be more clonally expanded and to have lower generation probabilities than equally common non-associated chains. In a later genetic analysis, a missense DCLRE1C variant was associated with V-gene and J-gene trimming of TCR beta chains, and the association was replicated in an independent cohort. In a later analysis, the rate of TCR association differed among HLA loci, with DRB1 alleles having the most associated TCRs and HLA-C alleles having the fewest. According to a later analysis, most CMV-associated TCR beta chains appeared to be HLA-restricted, and the HLA associations seemed to be driven largely by CMV exposure. Cytomegalovirus status was reported to be diagnosed by the classifier with high specificity and sensitivity in both the original and validation cohorts. Across donors, most TCR sequences were observed very rarely, whereas some public TCRs were present in many individuals. A further reported finding was that TCR beta sequences accurately predicted the HLA-A and HLA-B alleles for most subjects in the first cohort. HLA typing was unavailable for some donors at each locus, so association tests used only the typed subset. According to a later analysis, parvovirus B19, influenza, CMV and Epstein-Barr virus appeared linked to several top co-occurrence clusters. The study gave a list of some 150 TCR beta chains associated with cytomegalovirus. The presence/absence analyses assumed that sequencing depth was roughly uniform across donors, and that assumption may not be true. In an earlier analysis of about 600 of the donors, most TCR beta V segments appeared in productive rearrangements about 87% or about 30% of the time, broadly matching IMGT annotations.

The cohort consisted of approximately 690 healthy bone marrow donors. At the time of sampling, every cohort member was nominally healthy, though immune exposures that went unrecorded were likely present. The donor was CMV seronegative and was included in the group of several hundred seronegative cohort members. Every donor gave a peripheral blood sample, and the peripheral blood mononuclear cells from that sample were used for TCR beta sequencing. Genomic DNA extraction from the blood cell samples was performed with the Qiagen DNeasy Blood Extraction Kit. Measured from the cysteine to the phenylalanine, the CDR3 is 15 residues long. This entry keeps only the CDR3 DNA: 45 bases, framed from base 1. The V end gives up 6 bases and the J end 8 bases, leaving 11 bases in the junction not matched to a gene. Based on the germline V gene (reference sequence), the CDR1 and CDR2 sequences are MNHEY and SMNVEV.

The TCR comes from a man aged 25-40 years in good health and CMV-seronegative. The rearranged chain carries TRBV27 and TRBJ2-1, with 9 junctional bases fitting TRBD1. Sequences were obtained from PBMCs. The CDR3 loop reads CASSEDGTGYDEQFF. Read as DNA, the sequence is TGTGCCAGCAGCGAAGACGGGACAGGGTACGATGAGCAGTTCTTC.